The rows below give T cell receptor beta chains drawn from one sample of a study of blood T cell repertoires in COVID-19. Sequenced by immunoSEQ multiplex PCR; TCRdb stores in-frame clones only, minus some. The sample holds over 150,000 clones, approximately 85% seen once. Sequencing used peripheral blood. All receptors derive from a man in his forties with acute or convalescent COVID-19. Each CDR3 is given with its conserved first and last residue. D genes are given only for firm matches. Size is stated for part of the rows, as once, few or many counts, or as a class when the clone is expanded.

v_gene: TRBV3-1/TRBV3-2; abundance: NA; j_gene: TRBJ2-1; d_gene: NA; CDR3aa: CASSQDQGSYNEQFF; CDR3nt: TGTGCCAGCAGCCAAGATCAGGGGTCCTACAATGAGCAGTTCTTC
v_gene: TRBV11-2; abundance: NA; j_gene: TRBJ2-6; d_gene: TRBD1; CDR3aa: CASSFATGGSQGANVLTF; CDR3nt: TGTGCCAGCAGCTTTGCGACAGGGGGCTCCCAAGGGGCCAACGTCCTGACTTTC
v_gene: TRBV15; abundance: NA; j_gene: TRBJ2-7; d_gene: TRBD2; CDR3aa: CATSIRTSWEQYF; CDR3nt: TGTGCCACCAGCATCCGGACTAGCTGGGAGCAGTACTTC
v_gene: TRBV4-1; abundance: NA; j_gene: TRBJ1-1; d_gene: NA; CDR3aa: CASSQEGRGVDTEAFF; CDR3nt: TGCGCCAGCAGCCAAGAGGGGAGGGGGGTGGATACTGAAGCTTTCTTT
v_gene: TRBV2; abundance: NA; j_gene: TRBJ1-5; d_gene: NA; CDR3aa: CASSAPPGTIYQPQHF; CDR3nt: TGTGCCAGCAGTGCCCCCCCCGGGACAATATATCAGCCCCAGCATTTT
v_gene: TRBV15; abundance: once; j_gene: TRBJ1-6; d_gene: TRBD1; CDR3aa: CATSRSRDRGVPYNSPLHF; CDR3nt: TGTGCCACCAGCAGGAGCCGGGACAGGGGAGTACCCTATAATTCACCCCTCCACTTT
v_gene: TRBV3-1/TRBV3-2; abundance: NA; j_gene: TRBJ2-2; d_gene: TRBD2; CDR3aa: CASSLSGLATGELFF; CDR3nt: TGTGCCAGCAGCCTTTCGGGACTAGCGACCGGGGAGCTGTTTTTT
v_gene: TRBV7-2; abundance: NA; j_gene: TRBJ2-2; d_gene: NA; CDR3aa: CASSFWQGPTGELFF; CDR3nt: TGTGCCAGCAGCTTCTGGCAGGGGCCCACCGGGGAGCTGTTTTTT
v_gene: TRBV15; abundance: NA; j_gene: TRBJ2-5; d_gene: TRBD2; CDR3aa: CATSRTSGAFETQYF; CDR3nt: TGTGCCACCAGCCGGACTAGCGGGGCCTTTGAGACCCAGTACTTC
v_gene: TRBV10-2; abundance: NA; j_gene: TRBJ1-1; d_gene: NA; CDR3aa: CASSEFVSTGTEAFF; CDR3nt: TGCGCCAGCAGTGAATTCGTCTCCACGGGGACTGAAGCTTTCTTT
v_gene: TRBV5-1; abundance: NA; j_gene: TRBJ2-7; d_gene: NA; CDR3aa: CASSTSDNSYEQYF; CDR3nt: TGCGCCAGCAGCACATCGGACAACTCCTACGAGCAGTACTTC
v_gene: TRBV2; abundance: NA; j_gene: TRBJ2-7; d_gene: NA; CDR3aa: CASNRDTLYEQYF; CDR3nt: TGTGCCAGCAACCGGGACACCCTGTACGAGCAGTACTTC
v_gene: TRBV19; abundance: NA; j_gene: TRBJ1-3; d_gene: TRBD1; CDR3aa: CASSPWTGGAGTIYF; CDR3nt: TGTGCCAGTAGTCCGTGGACAGGGGGCGCAGGGACCATATATTTT